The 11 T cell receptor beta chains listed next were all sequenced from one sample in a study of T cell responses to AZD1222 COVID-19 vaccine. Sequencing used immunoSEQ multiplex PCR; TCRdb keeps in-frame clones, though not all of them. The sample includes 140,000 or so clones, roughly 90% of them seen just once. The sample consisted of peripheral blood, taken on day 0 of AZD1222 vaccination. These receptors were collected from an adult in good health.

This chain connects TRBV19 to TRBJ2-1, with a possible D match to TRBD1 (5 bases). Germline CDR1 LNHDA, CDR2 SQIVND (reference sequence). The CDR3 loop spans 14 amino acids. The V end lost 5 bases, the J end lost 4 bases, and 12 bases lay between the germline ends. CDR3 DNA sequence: TGTGCCAGTAGTGAGGCAGGGCGTTACAATGAGCAGTTCTTC. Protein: CASSEAGRYNEQFF. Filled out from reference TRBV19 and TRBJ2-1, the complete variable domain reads DGGITQSPKYLFRKEGQNVTLSCEQNLNHDAMYWYRQDPGQGLRLIYYSQIVNDFQKGDIAEGYSVSREKKESFPLTVTSAQKNPTAFYLCASSEAGRYNEQFFGPGTRLTVL.

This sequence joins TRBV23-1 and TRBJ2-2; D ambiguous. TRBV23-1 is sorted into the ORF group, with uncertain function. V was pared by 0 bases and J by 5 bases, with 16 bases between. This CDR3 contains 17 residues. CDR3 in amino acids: CASSQSRPNPLTGELFF. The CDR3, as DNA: TGCGCCAGCAGTCAATCGCGGCCTAATCCCCTAACCGGGGAGCTGTTTTTT.

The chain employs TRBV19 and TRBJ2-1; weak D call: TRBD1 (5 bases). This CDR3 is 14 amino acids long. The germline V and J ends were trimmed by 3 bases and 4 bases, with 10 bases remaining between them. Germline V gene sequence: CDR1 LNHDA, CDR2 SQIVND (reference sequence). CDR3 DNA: TGTGCCAGTAGTATGGGGCGGCAATACAATGAGCAGTTCTTC. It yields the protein CASSMGRQYNEQFF. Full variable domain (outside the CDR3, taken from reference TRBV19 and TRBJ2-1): DGGITQSPKYLFRKEGQNVTLSCEQNLNHDAMYWYRQDPGQGLRLIYYSQIVNDFQKGDIAEGYSVSREKKESFPLTVTSAQKNPTAFYLCASSMGRQYNEQFFGPGTRLTVL.

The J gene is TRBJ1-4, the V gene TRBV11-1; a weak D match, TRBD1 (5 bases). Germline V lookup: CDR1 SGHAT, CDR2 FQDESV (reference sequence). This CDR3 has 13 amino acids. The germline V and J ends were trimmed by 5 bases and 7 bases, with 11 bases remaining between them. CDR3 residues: CASSPGGTEKLFF. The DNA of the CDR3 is TGTGCCAGCAGCCCCGGGGGGACTGAAAAACTGTTTTTT.

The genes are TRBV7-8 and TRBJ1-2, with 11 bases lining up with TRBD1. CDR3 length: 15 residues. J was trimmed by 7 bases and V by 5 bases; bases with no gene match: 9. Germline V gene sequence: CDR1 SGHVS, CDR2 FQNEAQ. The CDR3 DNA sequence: TGTGCCAGCAGCCCCGCAAGGACAGGGGGCCTTGGCTACACCTTC. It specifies CASSPARTGGLGYTF.

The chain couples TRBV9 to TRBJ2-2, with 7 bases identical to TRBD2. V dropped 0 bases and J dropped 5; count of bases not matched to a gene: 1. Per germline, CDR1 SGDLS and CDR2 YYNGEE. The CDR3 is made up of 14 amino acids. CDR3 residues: CASSVAGGTGELFF. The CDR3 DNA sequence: TGTGCCAGCAGCGTAGCCGGGGGGACCGGGGAGCTGTTTTTT.

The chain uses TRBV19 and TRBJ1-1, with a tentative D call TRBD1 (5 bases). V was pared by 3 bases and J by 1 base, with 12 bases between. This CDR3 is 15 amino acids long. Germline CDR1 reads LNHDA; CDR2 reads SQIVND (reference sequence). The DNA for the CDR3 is TGTGCCAGTAGTATTTCAGGGTTTGGGAACACTGAAGCTTTCTTT. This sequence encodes CASSISGFGNTEAFF.

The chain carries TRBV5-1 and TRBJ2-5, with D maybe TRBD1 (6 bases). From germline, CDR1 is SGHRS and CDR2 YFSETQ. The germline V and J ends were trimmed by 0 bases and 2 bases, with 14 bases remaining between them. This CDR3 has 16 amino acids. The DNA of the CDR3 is TGCGCCAGCAGCTTGGCCGCAGGGGCCAGACAAGAGACCCAGTACTTC. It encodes CASSLAAGARQETQYF.

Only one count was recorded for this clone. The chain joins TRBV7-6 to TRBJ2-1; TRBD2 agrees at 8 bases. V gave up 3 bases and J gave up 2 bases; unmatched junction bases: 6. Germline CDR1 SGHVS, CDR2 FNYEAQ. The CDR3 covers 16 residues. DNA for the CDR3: TGTGCCAGCAGCTTGGCATTCGGGGGGGCCTACAATGAGCAGTTCTTC. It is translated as CASSLAFGGAYNEQFF.

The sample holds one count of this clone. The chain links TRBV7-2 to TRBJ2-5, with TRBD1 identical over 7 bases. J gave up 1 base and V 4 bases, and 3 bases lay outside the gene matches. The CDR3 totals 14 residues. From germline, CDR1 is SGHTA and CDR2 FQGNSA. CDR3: CASSSGQFQETQYF. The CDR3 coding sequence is TGTGCCAGCAGCTCGGGACAGTTCCAAGAGACCCAGTACTTC.

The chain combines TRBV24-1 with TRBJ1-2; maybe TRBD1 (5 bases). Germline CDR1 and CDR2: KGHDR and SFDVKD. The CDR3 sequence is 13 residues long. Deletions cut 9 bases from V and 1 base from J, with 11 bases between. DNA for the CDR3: TGTGCCACCGGGGGGACTGATAACTATGGCTACACCTTC. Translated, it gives CATGGTDNYGYTF.